Presented here are 26 T cell receptor beta chains from one specimen sequenced in a study of cytomegalovirus exposure and HLA in healthy donors. The PCR contained 60 Vbeta and 13 Jbeta primers. The repertoire was sequenced with immunoSEQ multiplex PCR; TCRdb's copy has only in-frame clones and lacks some. The sample contains around 200,000 clones, 70% to 80% of which appear only once. Material for sequencing was PBMCs. These receptors all stem from a girl aged 2 to 10 in good health and CMV-seronegative.

This chain links TRBV10-3 with TRBJ1-4; 8 bases are a match to TRBD1. CDR1 is ENHRY, CDR2 SYGVKD, per germline. Trimming took 6 bases from V and 0 from J; bases not matched to a gene: 0. The CDR3 totals 14 residues. CDR3 residues: CAIRGQATNEKLFF. The DNA of the CDR3 is TGTGCCATCAGGGGACAGGCAACTAATGAAAAACTGTTTTTT.

The rearrangement joins TRBV2 to TRBJ1-5; the D is unclear. This CDR3 has 13 residues. Trimming removed 3 bases at V and 2 bases at J, with 5 bases between. CDR1 and CDR2 (germline): SNHLY, FYNNEI. The CDR3 region is CASSDEGNQPQHF. CDR3 DNA sequence: TGTGCCAGCAGTGATGAGGGCAATCAGCCCCAGCATTTT. The entire variable domain, with the rest obtained from reference TRBV2 and TRBJ1-5, is as follows: EPEVTQTPSHQVTQMGQEVILRCVPISNHLYFYWYRQILGQKVEFLVSFYNNEISEKSEIFDDQFSVERPDGSNFTLKIRSTKLEDSAMYFCASSDEGNQPQHFGDGTRLSIL.

The chain links TRBV6-1 to TRBJ1-1, with D maybe TRBD1 (5 bases). Trimming removed 3 bases from V and 4 bases from J, with 12 bases in between. CDR1 and CDR2 from the germline V gene are MNHNS and SASEGT. The CDR3 loop spans 14 amino acids. This CDR3 reads CASSEWQGGTEAFF. The DNA of the CDR3 is TGTGCCAGCAGTGAGTGGCAGGGCGGCACTGAAGCTTTCTTT.

This chain uses TRBV15 with TRBJ2-7; TRBD2 matches at 13 bases. Losses at the gene ends were 8 bases for V and 0 bases for J; bases not matched to a gene: 19. The germline V gene encodes CDR1 LNHNV and CDR2 YYDKDF (reference sequence). The CDR3 consists of 20 residues. The CDR3: CATREAIRTSGGDSSYEQYF. CDR3 coding DNA: TGTGCCACCCGGGAGGCAATTCGGACTAGCGGGGGTGACAGCTCCTACGAGCAGTACTTC.

The chain links TRBV12-5 to TRBJ1-5; D unresolved. With 6 bases removed from V and 1 base from J, the gap between germline ends came to 10 bases. Germline CDR1 and CDR2: LGHNT and FRNRAP. This CDR3 contains 14 residues. In DNA, the CDR3 is TGTGCTAGTGGCCCTCTCGGGAGCAATCAGCCCCAGCATTTT. It codes for CASGPLGSNQPQHF.

The rearrangement joins TRBV18 to TRBJ1-2; TRBD1 is a possible D gene (5 bases). The germline V and J ends were trimmed by 1 base and 3 bases, with 15 bases remaining between them. Germline CDR1 KGHSH, CDR2 LQKENI. The CDR3 has 16 residues. The CDR3 protein is CASSPLGGVGDYGYTF. Here the CDR3 DNA reads TGTGCCAGCTCACCACTTGGGGGGGTCGGAGACTATGGCTACACCTTC. Looking up the rest from reference TRBV18 and TRBJ1-2 gives the full variable domain: NAGVMQNPRHLVRRRGQEARLRCSPMKGHSHVYWYRQLPEEGLKFMVYLQKENIIDESGMPKERFSAEFPKEGPSILRIQQVVRGDSAAYFCASSPLGGVGDYGYTFGSGTRLTVV.

This clone showed up just a few times. The V and J genes are TRBV6-5 and TRBJ2-1, with 11 bases matching TRBD2. Looked up from germline, CDR1 is MNHEY and CDR2 is SVGAGI. V gave up 0 bases and J gave up 8 bases; unmatched junction bases: 6. This CDR3 has 16 amino acids. CDR3 nucleotide sequence: TGTGCCAGCAGTTACTCGTTCCTAGCGGGGGGTCATGAGCAGTTCTTC. Protein: CASSYSFLAGGHEQFF.

As regards this clone: One end of the junction is discordant with germline, which a read error may explain. The V call is TRBV7-9, the J call TRBJ1-3; 7 bases map to TRBD1. The CDR3 contains 13 residues. Germline CDR1 is SEHNR and CDR2 is FQNEAQ (reference sequence). The CDR3 spells CSSSLTGANTIYF. CDR3 coding DNA: TGTTCCAGCAGCTTAACAGGGGCGAACACCATATATTTT.

This chain connects TRBV12-5 to TRBJ2-1; D perhaps matches TRBD1 (8 bases). Looked up from germline, CDR1 is LGHNT and CDR2 is FRNRAP. The ends were cut back, 0 bases at V and 9 bases at J, with 15 bases in the middle. The CDR3 loop spans 15 amino acids. In DNA form, the CDR3 reads TGTGCTAGTGGTTTGGTACAGGGGGGGCCCGGTGAGCAGTTCTTC. Translated, it gives CASGLVQGGPGEQFF.

The chain recombines TRBV15 with TRBJ1-1, with D maybe TRBD1 (5 bases). Trimming pared 1 base from V and 7 bases from J, leaving 16 bases between. The CDR3 length is 15 residues. Germline V gene data show CDR1 as LNHNV and CDR2 as YYDKDF (reference sequence). The CDR3 nucleotides read TGTGCCACCAGCAGAGGGGGGAGGGCACCTGATGAAGCTTTCTTT. Its translation is CATSRGGRAPDEAFF.

V usage is TRBV6-5 and J usage is TRBJ1-2, with D possibly TRBD1 on 6 matching bases. Trimming took off 11 bases at V and 6 bases at J, with 13 bases between the two ends. The CDR3 has 11 residues. From germline, CDR1 is MNHEY and CDR2 SVGAGI. The CDR3 DNA sequence: TGTGCCGCGAACAGGGTAGATGGCTACACCTTC. Translating gives CAANRVDGYTF.

This sequence joins TRBV30 and TRBJ2-2; TRBD2 might be the D (6 bases). The V end was cut by 0 bases, the J end by 6 bases, with 14 bases between. From germline, CDR1 is GTSNPN and CDR2 SVGIG (reference sequence). CDR3 size: 15 residues. Here the CDR3 reads CAWSVFGPGAGELFF. CDR3 nucleotide sequence: TGTGCCTGGAGTGTGTTTGGGCCGGGGGCCGGGGAGCTGTTTTTT.

This clone appeared a few times. This rearrangement joins TRBV4-1 to TRBJ1-6; D gene unclear. This CDR3 has 14 amino acids. The germline V and J ends were trimmed by 0 bases and 9 bases, with 9 bases remaining between them. The germline V gene has CDR1 MGHRA and CDR2 YSYEKL. The CDR3 DNA sequence: TGCGCCAGCAGCCAAGATTTAGGCGGTTCACCCCTCCACTTT. Its protein product is CASSQDLGGSPLHF.

The chain recombines TRBV27 with TRBJ1-1, with a weak D call TRBD1 (6 bases). CDR1 is MNHEY, CDR2 SMNVEV, per germline (reference sequence). CDR3 length: 12 amino acids. V was pared by 4 bases and J by 9 bases, with 12 bases between. CDR3 DNA: TGTGCCAGCAGTTCCACAGGGAACCAAGCTTTCTTT. Translated, it gives CASSSTGNQAFF.

The V and J genes are TRBV15 and TRBJ1-2; D is uncertain. This CDR3 is 13 amino acids long. V gave up 1 base and J gave up 4 bases, with 7 bases separating them. CDR1 and CDR2 from the germline V gene are LNHNV and YYDKDF (reference sequence). CDR3 in DNA: TGTGCCACCAGCAGAGGGGCGACCTATGGCTACACCTTC. Translation gives CATSRGATYGYTF.

This clone was observed a handful of times. This chain uses TRBV5-6 with TRBJ2-7; D possibly corresponds to TRBD1 (5 bases). Trimming stripped 2 bases from V and 0 bases from J, with 15 bases between. The length of the CDR3 is 16 residues. CDR1 and CDR2 from the germline V gene are SGHDT and YYEEEE. The CDR3, as DNA: TGTGCCAGCAGCTTCGTACAGGACGAAAGCTCCTACGAGCAGTACTTC. Its protein product is CASSFVQDESSYEQYF.

The chain uses TRBV5-4 and TRBJ2-3, with 8 bases that match TRBD1. This CDR3 is 15 amino acids long. V was pared by 2 bases and J by 5 bases, with 7 bases of the junction left unmatched. Germline V gene data show CDR1 as SGHNT and CDR2 as YYREEE (reference sequence). As DNA, the CDR3 is TGTGCCAGCAGCTTCCCCGGGACAGGTGGAGATACGCAGTATTTT. It specifies CASSFPGTGGDTQYF.

The chain recombines TRBV7-9 with TRBJ2-7; TRBD1 aligns across 8 bases. Per the germline V gene, CDR1 is SEHNR and CDR2 is FQNEAQ (reference sequence). This CDR3 spans 14 amino acids. V lost 5 bases, J lost 4 bases, and 7 bases stayed unmatched. Here the CDR3 reads CASSQAGGEYEQYF. DNA for the CDR3: TGTGCCAGCAGCCAAGCAGGGGGCGAGTACGAGCAGTACTTC.

V and J are TRBV2 and TRBJ1-4; a weak D match, TRBD1 (6 bases). Trimming stripped 2 bases from V and 5 bases from J, with 9 bases between. CDR3 length equals 14 residues. The germline CDR1 and CDR2 sequences are SNHLY and FYNNEI. CDR3 sequence: CASSESGGNEKLFF. The DNA for the CDR3 is TGTGCCAGCAGTGAATCGGGGGGCAATGAAAAACTGTTTTTT.

The rearrangement joins TRBV6-6 to TRBJ2-3; possible D gene TRBD2, 7 bases. The CDR3 has 16 amino acids. V was pared by 4 bases and J by 3 bases, with 17 bases between. CDR1 MNHNY and CDR2 SVGAGI come from the germline V gene (reference sequence). CDR3 region: CASSFRGGVGTDTQYF. CDR3 DNA: TGTGCCAGCAGTTTTAGGGGGGGGGTTGGGACAGATACGCAGTATTTT.

The rearrangement joins TRBV4-2 to TRBJ2-5; 7 nucleotides line up with TRBD2. Per the germline V gene, CDR1 is LGHNA and CDR2 is YNFKEQ. The ends lost 1 base at V and 1 base at J; junction bases unmatched: 0. The CDR3 totals 14 residues. CDR3 DNA sequence: TGTGCCAGCAGCCAAGGACTAGCCCAAGAGACCCAGTACTTC. This translates into CASSQGLAQETQYF.

The rearrangement links TRBV9 to TRBJ1-2; 9 nucleotides match TRBD1. Germline V gene data show CDR1 as SGDLS and CDR2 as YYNGEE. The V gene end was trimmed by 0 bases and the J gene end by 5 bases; junction bases not matched to a gene: 5. CDR3 size: 15 residues. The CDR3 protein is CASSVGGTGTYGYTF. The DNA for the CDR3 is TGTGCCAGCAGCGTAGGGGGGACAGGGACTTATGGCTACACCTTC.

The chain carries TRBV18 and TRBJ2-5, with a tentative D call TRBD2 (5 bases). The V end was cut by 8 bases, the J end by 5 bases, with 15 bases between. This CDR3 comprises 13 residues. The germline V gene encodes CDR1 KGHSH and CDR2 LQKENI. The CDR3 DNA reads as TGTGCCAGCACCCTGAGCGGTGGGGAGACCCAGTACTTC. It is translated as CASTLSGGETQYF.

This sequence joins TRBV5-1 and TRBJ1-2, with D perhaps TRBD1 (5 bases). Germline CDR1 reads SGHRS; CDR2 reads YFSETQ. V gave up 4 bases and J gave up 4 bases, with 11 bases separating them. The CDR3 loop spans 13 amino acids. CDR3 DNA sequence: TGCGCCAGCAGCCCGGCCGGGGGCTATGGCTACACCTTC. Its protein is CASSPAGGYGYTF. Full variable domain (outside the CDR3, taken from reference TRBV5-1 and TRBJ1-2): KAGVTQTPRYLIKTRGQQVTLSCSPISGHRSVSWYQQTPGQGLQFLFEYFSETQRNKGNFPGRFSGRQFSNSRSEMNVSTLELGDSALYLCASSPAGGYGYTFGSGTRLTVV.

This clone occurred once. The chain uses TRBV29-1 and TRBJ2-3; D is unclear. The V gene lost 7 bases and the J gene lost 3 bases, with 11 bases spanning the gap. This CDR3 has 12 residues. Germline values: CDR1 SQVTM, CDR2 ANQGSEA. In nucleotides, the CDR3 is TGCAGCGGCTCTATTCCTACAGATACGCAGTATTTT. This encodes CSGSIPTDTQYF.

The CDR3: CASTHRGGLETQYF. CDR3 DNA: TGTGCCAGCACTCACCGGGGGGGCTTGGAGACCCAGTACTTC. This chain links TRBV21-1 with TRBJ2-5; TRBD2, the table's D call, was not compared with the DNA. TRBV21-1 has pseudogene status. This CDR3 comprises 14 residues.